The T cell receptor beta chain described here comes from a study of cytomegalovirus exposure and HLA in healthy donors. The wider study: Prior work identified some 120 million unique TCR beta sequences in 150 million to 200 million T cells. Findings and caveats of the study: Reported performance of the classifier showed diagnosis of cytomegalovirus status with high specificity and sensitivity.

This clone was found a few times. The antigen is not known. 13 Jbeta primers and 60 Vbeta primers were used for the PCR. Assay used: immunoSEQ multiplex PCR; TCRdb lists only in-frame clones, some missing. The data contain approximately 150,000 clones, less than 65% of them seen just once; the ten biggest clones take up about 3%. The CDR3 loop spans 17 amino acids. V lost 3 bases and J 0 bases, leaving 17 bases between the germline ends. The germline V gene encodes CDR1 SGHVS and CDR2 FNYEAQ. The material sequenced was PBMCs. The TCR originated in a woman aged 30 to 39 in good health and CMV-seropositive. The J gene is TRBJ2-5, the V gene TRBV7-6; D gene unclear. CDR3 nucleotide sequence: TGTGCCAGCAGCTTTCCCGGATTTCGGCGGAACCAAGAGACCCAGTACTTC. This encodes CASSFPGFRRNQETQYF.